One and the same sample provided the 9 T cell receptor beta chains below, sequenced in a study of blood T cell repertoires in COVID-19. Some clones are missing from TCRdb's copy, which holds only in-frame ones; the method was immunoSEQ multiplex PCR. The sample gives roughly 200,000 clones, around four fifths of which show up once; less than 6.5% is in the top ten. Sample: peripheral blood. The receptors were gathered from a woman in her seventies with active or convalescent COVID-19.

This chain joins TRBV9 and TRBJ2-5; 9 bases line up with TRBD2. Losses at the gene ends were 3 bases for V and 4 bases for J; bases not matched to a gene: 4. Germline V gives CDR1 SGDLS, CDR2 YYNGEE. This CDR3 region has 14 residues. In DNA form, the CDR3 reads TGTGCCAGCAGCGCCACACTAGCGGGAGAGACCCAGTACTTC. Protein sequence: CASSATLAGETQYF. The full variable domain, with the rest looked up from reference TRBV9 and TRBJ2-5, is DSGVTQTPKHLITATGQRVTLRCSPRSGDLSVYWYQQSLDQGLQFLIQYYNGEERAKGNILERFSAQQFPDLHSELNLSSLELGDSALYFCASSATLAGETQYFGPGTRLLVL.

The rearrangement uses TRBV3-1 (or the pseudogene TRBV3-2) and TRBJ2-2; tentative D call: TRBD2 (5 bases). Germline V gene lookup returns CDR1 LGHDT and CDR2 YNNKEL (reference sequence). The CDR3 has 13 amino acids. Trimming took off 5 bases at V and 6 bases at J, with 10 bases between the two ends. The CDR3, as DNA: TGTGCCAGCAGCGAGGGCCTCGCCGGGGAGCTGTTTTTT. It is translated as CASSEGLAGELFF.

This clone was seen many times. The genes are TRBV10-2 and TRBJ1-4; D ambiguous. The CDR3 has 12 residues. Germline-derived CDR1 and CDR2 are WSHSY and SAAADI. V was trimmed by 6 bases and J by 3 bases, leaving 5 bases between them. CDR3 sequence reads: CASSRSNEKLFF. CDR3 in DNA: TGCGCCAGCAGCAGATCTAATGAAAAACTGTTTTTT.

This sequence joins TRBV18 and TRBJ2-7; D ambiguous. The CDR3 covers 13 residues. CDR1 is KGHSH, CDR2 LQKENI, per germline. V was trimmed by 0 bases and J by 1 base, leaving 4 bases between them. The CDR3 spells CASSPPSSYEQYF. CDR3 DNA: TGTGCCAGCTCACCACCTTCTTCCTACGAGCAGTACTTC.

CDR3 in DNA: TGTGCCAGCAGTGTTGGGCCTTGGGATACGCAGTATTTT. Protein: CASSVGPWDTQYF. This sequence joins TRBV6-4 and TRBJ2-3; D gene ambiguous. V was clipped by 4 bases and J by 6 bases, with 11 bases between them. The CDR3 is made up of 13 amino acids. Germline V gene sequence: CDR1 MRHNA, CDR2 SNTAGT.

The chain uses TRBV5-1 and TRBJ1-6; the D is unclear. V was cut by 0 bases and J by 5 bases, with 9 bases left in between. The CDR3 extends over 15 amino acids. The germline CDR1 and CDR2 sequences are SGHRS and YFSETQ. CDR3: CASSLASRDNSPLHF. For the CDR3, the DNA is TGCGCCAGCAGCTTGGCATCCCGGGATAATTCACCCCTCCACTTT.

The chain links TRBV3-1 (or the pseudogene TRBV3-2) to TRBJ2-2; 13 nucleotides agree with TRBD2. Germline-derived CDR1 and CDR2 are LGHDT and YNNKEL (reference sequence). Trimming removed 4 bases from V and 6 bases from J; junction bases left unmatched: 8. The CDR3 has 17 amino acids. The CDR3 DNA sequence: TGTGCCAGCAGCCCCGCGTCCGGACTAGCGGGAGCCGGGGAGCTGTTTTTT. Encoded protein: CASSPASGLAGAGELFF.

The genes are TRBV4-2 and TRBJ2-1, with D perhaps matching TRBD1 (5 bases). With 6 bases removed from V and 0 bases from J, the gap between germline ends came to 12 bases. Germline V gene sequence: CDR1 LGHNA, CDR2 YNFKEQ. This CDR3 spans 15 amino acids. CDR3 DNA sequence: TGTGCCAGCAGGCACACAGGCGGCTCCTACAATGAGCAGTTCTTC. Amino acids: CASRHTGGSYNEQFF.

This chain uses TRBV25-1 with TRBJ1-1; D remains unclear. Germline CDR1 is MGHDK and CDR2 is SYGVNS. Trimming pared 6 bases from V and 1 base from J, leaving 6 bases between. This CDR3 comprises 12 residues. As DNA, the CDR3 is TGTGCCAGCAGACTAGGGAACACTGAAGCTTTCTTT. Its translation is CASRLGNTEAFF.